A selection of T cell receptor beta chains follows, all from one sample in a study of radiation and T cells in renal cell carcinoma. Using immunoSEQ multiplex PCR, the repertoire was profiled, and TCRdb retains in-frame clones only, with some absent. The sample has some 150,000 clones; about 88% are singletons. The input for sequencing was blood, taken from a patient whose treatment included radiotherapy and nephrectomy. These receptors all come from a woman in her 50s with renal cell carcinoma. Each CDR3 is given with its conserved first and last residue. A D gene is named only where the DNA matches it firmly. Clone size is not always given. Where it is, it says once, few, many or a class for expanded clones.

>TRBJ2-3|.|TRBV9|.
TGTGCCAGCAGCTTCACCGGGACTAGCACAGATACGCAGTATTTT
CASSFTGTSTDTQYF
>TRBJ1-1|TRBD1|TRBV6-1|.
TGTGCCAGCAGGCAGGGGGCTCATAACACTGAAGCTTTCTTT
CASRQGAHNTEAFF
>TRBJ1-2|TRBD1|TRBV6-5|.
TGTGCCAGCAGCCGAGGCGGACAGGGGAGCGATGGCTACACCTTC
CASSRGGQGSDGYTF
>TRBJ1-3|.|TRBV7-3|.
TGTGCCAGCAGCTTAAATACAGGATCTGGAAACACCATATATTTT
CASSLNTGSGNTIYF
>TRBJ1-3|.|TRBV7-9|.
TGTGCCAGCAGCTTGTGGCAGCTCTCTGGAAACACCATATATTTT
CASSLWQLSGNTIYF
>TRBJ2-3|.|TRBV19|.
TGTGCCAGTAGTATGGGGCGACAGGGACTCACAGATACGCAGTATTTT
CASSMGRQGLTDTQYF
>TRBJ2-1|TRBD1|TRBV9|.
TGTGCCAGCAGCCGGTCAGGGGGAAAGAATGAGCAGTTCTTC
CASSRSGGKNEQFF
>TRBJ1-2|.|TRBV15|.
TGTGCCACCAGCAGAGATAGGGCAGCCGATGGCTACACCTTC
CATSRDRAADGYTF
>TRBJ1-6|.|TRBV7-8|once
TGTGCCAGCAGCTTCGGGCAGAAAGATTCACCCCTCCACTTT
CASSFGQKDSPLHF
>TRBJ2-7|TRBD2|TRBV7-2|.
TGTGCCAGCAGCTTAGTACTAGCGGGGGGTTTTCTCTACGAGCAGTACTTC
CASSLVLAGGFLYEQYF
>TRBJ2-5|.|TRBV20-1|.
TGCAGTGCTAGAGGACAAGAGACCCAGTACTTC
CSARGQETQYF
>TRBJ2-2|.|TRBV5-1|.
TGCGCCAGCAGCTTGGCCCGGACAGTAAAGACCGGGGAGCTGTTTTTT
CASSLARTVKTGELFF
>TRBJ1-1|.|TRBV7-2|.
TGTGCCAGCAGCTTAAGACGGGACACTGAAGCTTTCTTT
CASSLRRDTEAFF
>TRBJ2-7|.|TRBV7-9|.
TGTGCCAGCAGCGCCCGTGAGGGGAGCGACGAGCAGTACTTC
CASSAREGSDEQYF
>TRBJ2-5|TRBD2|TRBV29-1|.
TGCAGCGTTGAGGAAGCGGGGGCAGAGACCCAGTACTTC
CSVEEAGAETQYF
>TRBJ1-5|TRBD1|TRBV6-1|.
TGTGCCAGCAGTGAACTAGACAGGGGGCATCAGCCCCAGCATTTT
CASSELDRGHQPQHF
>TRBJ1-2|.|TRBV19|.
TGTGCCAGTAGTATACTCGCAGCTAACTATGGCTACACCTTC
CASSILAANYGYTF
>TRBJ2-2|.|TRBV10-2|.
TGCGCCAGCAGTCTCCGGGGTTCCACCGGGGAGCTGTTTTTT
CASSLRGSTGELFF
>TRBJ2-3|.|TRBV9|.
TGTGCCAGCAGCGCCGGAGACGACCGCACAGATACGCAGTATTTT
CASSAGDDRTDTQYF
>TRBJ1-6|.|TRBV9|.
TGTGCCAGCAGCGGGACAGTCTATAATTCACCCCTCCACTTT
CASSGTVYNSPLHF
>TRBJ1-5|.|TRBV7-9|.
TGTGCCAGCAGCGAGAGCAATCAGCCCCAGCATTTT
CASSESNQPQHF
>TRBJ1-6|.|TRBV7-2|once
TGTGCCAGCAGCTGGGGGCGCAGGGGCGGGGAGGCCCTCCACTTT
CASSWGRRGGEALHF
>TRBJ1-5|.|TRBV5-5|.
TGTGCCAGCAGCCCCCAGGTGCAACAGCCCCAGCATTTT
CASSPQVQQPQHF
>TRBJ1-4|.|TRBV7-8|.
TGTGCCAGCAGCTTCCGGGACGGGTCAAATGAAAAACTGTTTTTT
CASSFRDGSNEKLFF
>TRBJ2-7|.|TRBV19|.
TGTGCCAGTAGTATTAGAGAGGGCCCAGGCTACGAGCAGTACTTC
CASSIREGPGYEQYF
>TRBJ1-2|.|TRBV15|.
TGTGCCACCAGCAGAGATAACACAGCTAACTATGGCTACACCTTC
CATSRDNTANYGYTF
>TRBJ2-2|TRBD2|TRBV7-3|once
TGTGCCAGCAGCTTAAACTCGGGACTAGCGGGTTTCCTGGGGGGAGAGACCGGGGAGCTGTTTTTT
CASSLNSGLAGFLGGETGELFF
>TRBJ1-6|TRBD1|TRBV7-8|.
TGTGCCAGCAGCCCTAAGCGGGACAGTAATAATTCACCCCTCCACTTT
CASSPKRDSNNSPLHF
>TRBJ1-1|TRBD1|TRBV7-9|.
TGTGCCAGCAGCTTGCTAAGGGGGCGCCTGGGCACTGAAGCTTTCTTT
CASSLLRGRLGTEAFF